These 10 T cell receptor beta chains share one sample of origin, sequenced in a study of CD8+CD57+ T cells in acquired aplastic anemia. For CDR3 and TCR beta VDJ profiling, genomic DNA was the template used. One entry per CDR3 protein results from TCRdb running MiXCR on the reads. The repertoire holds hundreds of thousands of distinct CDR3 sequences, with roughly 68% as singletons. The sample taken for sequencing was sorted CD4+, CD8+, or CD8+CD57+ T cells (not recorded which) from PBMCs. These receptors were collected from a human donor in good health, serving as a control.

This clonotype showed up many times. The gene calls are TRBV29-1 and TRBJ2-5; the D is unclear. The CDR3 has 11 residues. CDR1 is SQVTM, CDR2 ANQGSEA, per germline. V was trimmed by 5 bases and J by 2 bases, leaving 6 bases between them. CDR3: CSVTQQETQYF. The CDR3 DNA follows: TGCAGCGTTACCCAGCAAGAGACCCAGTACTTC.

V usage is TRBV7-2 and J usage is TRBJ1-2; TRBD1 aligns across 10 bases. J was trimmed by 4 bases and V by 5 bases; bases with no gene match: 7. This CDR3 is 15 amino acids long. The V gene's germline CDR1 is SGHTA and CDR2 FQGNSA. This CDR3 reads CASSVRQGAIYGYTF. The CDR3, as DNA: TGTGCCAGCAGCGTAAGACAGGGGGCGATCTATGGCTACACCTTC.

The chain recombines TRBV7-8 with TRBJ2-3, with TRBD2 matching over 8 bases. Germline V gene lookup returns CDR1 SGHVS and CDR2 FQNEAQ. The CDR3 spans 15 residues. The trim removed 5 bases at V and 10 bases at J, leaving 14 bases unmatched. This chain's CDR3 is CASSLIRGGNQPQYF. DNA of the CDR3: TGTGCCAGCAGCCTCATCCGGGGGGGTAATCAGCCGCAGTATTTT.

This clonotype was counted at least ten times. The chain combines TRBV4-3 with TRBJ2-4, with D possibly matching TRBD1 (6 bases). In germline, CDR1 is LGHNA, CDR2 YSLEER. The germline V and J ends were trimmed by 2 bases and 10 bases, with 12 bases remaining between them. This CDR3 has 13 residues. This chain's CDR3 is CASSQLRGMIQYF. The CDR3 coding sequence is TGCGCCAGCAGCCAATTAAGGGGGATGATTCAGTACTTC.

This clonotype was recorded at least ten times. This chain connects TRBV25-1 to TRBJ1-1; 7 bases are a match to TRBD1. CDR1 and CDR2 from the germline V gene are MGHDK and SYGVNS. The CDR3 extends over 14 amino acids. After removal of 10 bases from V and 4 bases from J, the junction contained 12 bases not matched to a gene. The CDR3 sequence: CATNAGTVGTEAFF. CDR3 bases: TGTGCCACCAATGCCGGGACAGTGGGCACTGAAGCTTTCTTT.

This clonotype was seen once. A read error may be the cause here, since a much bigger clone is one base away. This chain links TRBV5-6 with TRBJ1-4; TRBD1 matches 7 bases. The germline gives CDR1 SGHDT, CDR2 YYEEEE. There are 16 residues in the CDR3. After removal of 0 bases from V and 7 bases from J, the junction contained 9 bases not matched to a gene. The CDR3 sequence is CASSLAGGASSEKLFF. The CDR3 region has the DNA TGTGCCAGCAGCTTGGCAGGGGGGGCCTCCAGTGAAAAACTGTTTTTT.

With respect to this clonotype: This is likely a read error, given that the CDR3 carries no conserved phenylalanine or tryptophan at its end. The DNA is omitted, as the CDR3 cannot be located on it reliably, and the CDR3 follows TCRdb's listing. The rearrangement uses TRBV19 and TRBJ2-1; the table gives TRBD1 as D, unverified against the DNA. Germline V gene sequence: CDR1 LNHDA, CDR2 SQIVND (reference sequence). Inclusive of both ends, the CDR3 amounts to 16 amino acids. The CDR3 spells CASRLNRDGGRNLLFV.

With respect to this clonotype: One end of the junction fails to match germline, which may point to a read error. The chain uses TRBV7-3 and TRBJ1-1; tentatively, D is TRBD1 (5 bases). CDR3 length equals 14 residues. Germline V gene lookup returns CDR1 SGHTA and CDR2 FQGTGA. This CDR3 is CASSRGPRIAGAIF. The CDR3 DNA is TGTGCCAGCAGCAGGGGACCTCGGATCGCTGGAGCTATCTTT.

The chain recombines TRBV2 with TRBJ1-4; TRBD1 matches 7 bases. The J segment lost 6 bases and the V segment lost 6 bases, leaving 4 bases of the junction unmatched. CDR1 and CDR2 (germline): SNHLY, FYNNEI. This CDR3 is 13 amino acids long. The CDR3 here is CASRWTGYEKLFF. DNA of the CDR3: TGTGCCAGCAGATGGACAGGTTATGAAAAACTGTTTTTT.

V gene TRBV20-1 combines with J gene TRBJ1-2, with a tentative D call TRBD1 (5 bases). The CDR3 is made up of 13 amino acids. Trimming took off 5 bases at V and 8 bases at J, with 18 bases between the two ends. Germline V gene sequence: CDR1 DFQATT, CDR2 SNEGSKA (reference sequence). The CDR3 loop is CSAQGRESAGYTF. The CDR3 DNA reads TGCAGTGCTCAGGGAAGGGAAAGTGCAGGCTACACCTTC.